A selection of T cell receptor beta chains follows, all from one sample in a study of T cells after yellow fever vaccination. TCRdb processed the 5' RACE reads anew with MiXCR; each CDR3 protein has one entry. The sample shows tens of thousands of distinct CDR3 sequences, 13% of them seen only once. Source: CD8+ T cells not binding an NS4B(214-222) dextramer, sorted from PBMCs, taken approximately 20 days after the first yellow fever vaccination. Receptors were obtained from a man younger than 35 who received the YFV17D yellow fever vaccine. CDR3s leave out the opening cysteine and the closing phenylalanine or tryptophan. Fields, in order: clone size, J gene, V gene, CDR3 protein. Some rows mark clone size as missing; the rest say once, few, many or name a class of expanded clone.

size: -
J: TRBJ2-1
V: TRBV12-3/TRBV12-4
CDR3: ASSLERNSYNEQF

size: few
J: TRBJ1-2
V: TRBV27
CDR3: ASSSIGEGSNPYGYT

size: -
J: TRBJ2-5
V: TRBV7-9
CDR3: ASRPEGGKETQY

size: many
J: TRBJ1-1
V: TRBV9
CDR3: ASSVGDQPVNTEAF

size: -
J: TRBJ2-1
V: TRBV6-5
CDR3: GSSYSGRSTYNEQF

size: once
J: TRBJ1-6
V: TRBV7-6
CDR3: ASSLYGTSPLH

size: -
J: TRBJ1-2
V: TRBV29-1
CDR3: SVEEGQTGGYGYT

size: few
J: TRBJ2-3
V: TRBV9
CDR3: ASSEGENTQY

size: few
J: TRBJ2-1
V: TRBV7-9
CDR3: ASSRLGQTSEQF

size: few
J: TRBJ1-4
V: TRBV28
CDR3: ASSFAELEKLF

size: -
J: TRBJ2-1
V: TRBV27
CDR3: ASSLPMDGYNEQF

size: few
J: TRBJ2-3
V: TRBV6-1
CDR3: ASGLAGGGRNTQY

size: -
J: TRBJ2-7
V: TRBV7-2
CDR3: ASSDATNYEQY